These T cell receptor beta chains were read from a single sample in a study of shared clonotypes between healthy human individuals. Profiling relied on immunoSEQ multiplex PCR, and the TCRdb table lists in-frame clones only, not all of them. The sample has 2 million to 2.5 million clones; under 95% are singletons. The sequenced material came from naive CD4+ T cells from PBMCs. Source of these receptors: a man younger than 35 in good health. Some clones in this sample may be carry-over from other donors' samples. Both conserved end residues are part of each CDR3. D genes are given only for firm matches. Clone sizes are given selectively: once, few, many, or a class where the clone is expanded.

D gene: .; J gene: TRBJ2-7; clone size: .; V gene: TRBV6-5; CDR3 DNA: TGTGCCAGCAGTTACCTGGGGGTAGGGGAATACGAGCAGTACTTC; CDR3 protein: CASSYLGVGEYEQYF
D gene: TRBD1; J gene: TRBJ1-2; clone size: .; V gene: TRBV5-1; CDR3 DNA: TGCGCCAGCAGTTTCGGGGACAGCCTAGATGGGGGCTACACCTTC; CDR3 protein: CASSFGDSLDGGYTF
D gene: .; J gene: TRBJ2-7; clone size: .; V gene: TRBV11-1; CDR3 DNA: TGTGCCAGCAGCTTATACAGATCCTACGAGCAGTACTTC; CDR3 protein: CASSLYRSYEQYF
D gene: .; J gene: TRBJ1-5; clone size: .; V gene: TRBV19; CDR3 DNA: TGTGCCAGTAGTATCAATTGGGTTTACTATAGCAATCAGCCCCAGCATTTT; CDR3 protein: CASSINWVYYSNQPQHF
D gene: .; J gene: TRBJ2-3; clone size: .; V gene: TRBV18; CDR3 DNA: TGTGCCAGCTCACCACGACGTCTCGGGAGAGATACAGATACGCAGTATTTT; CDR3 protein: CASSPRRLGRDTDTQYF
D gene: TRBD1; J gene: TRBJ1-1; clone size: .; V gene: TRBV2; CDR3 DNA: TGTGCCAGCAGTGATTCCGGGACAGCTGAAGCTTTCTTT; CDR3 protein: CASSDSGTAEAFF
D gene: TRBD1; J gene: TRBJ1-3; clone size: .; V gene: TRBV6-4; CDR3 DNA: TGTGCCAGCAGTGACCCGGGACAGGGGGACTCTGGAAACACCATATATTTT; CDR3 protein: CASSDPGQGDSGNTIYF
D gene: TRBD2; J gene: TRBJ2-1; clone size: once; V gene: TRBV6-5; CDR3 DNA: TGTGCCAGCAGGCGGACTAGCGGGTCCTACAATGAGCAGTTCTTC; CDR3 protein: CASRRTSGSYNEQFF
D gene: .; J gene: TRBJ1-4; clone size: .; V gene: TRBV29-1; CDR3 DNA: TGCAGCGTTGAAGATCCGATTGCAACTAATGAAAAACTGTTTTTT; CDR3 protein: CSVEDPIATNEKLFF
D gene: TRBD2; J gene: TRBJ2-3; clone size: .; V gene: TRBV7-8; CDR3 DNA: TGTGCCAGCAGCTCCAGCGGGGGGTTAACAGATACGCAGTATTTT; CDR3 protein: CASSSSGGLTDTQYF
D gene: TRBD2; J gene: TRBJ2-5; clone size: .; V gene: TRBV30; CDR3 DNA: TGTGCCTGGAGGGTAGTAGCGGGATCGCAGACCCAGTACTTC; CDR3 protein: CAWRVVAGSQTQYF
D gene: .; J gene: TRBJ1-4; clone size: .; V gene: TRBV5-1; CDR3 DNA: TGCGCCAGCAGTGCCAGGGGAACTAATGAAAAACTGTTTTTT; CDR3 protein: CASSARGTNEKLFF
D gene: .; J gene: TRBJ2-7; clone size: .; V gene: TRBV27; CDR3 DNA: TGTGCCAGCAGTTTGTCGGAATACTCCTACGAGCAGTACTTC; CDR3 protein: CASSLSEYSYEQYF
D gene: TRBD1; J gene: TRBJ2-2; clone size: .; V gene: TRBV4-3; CDR3 DNA: TGCGCCAGCAGCCCTCGTAGGGGGCGGAACACCGGGGAGCTGTTTTTT; CDR3 protein: CASSPRRGRNTGELFF
D gene: .; J gene: TRBJ1-2; clone size: .; V gene: TRBV6-5; CDR3 DNA: TGTGCCAGCAGTTCCCCAGGGACTCGTCCCCCCTATGGCTACACCTTC; CDR3 protein: CASSSPGTRPPYGYTF
D gene: .; J gene: TRBJ2-7; clone size: once; V gene: TRBV28; CDR3 DNA: TGTGCCAGCAGAGCGGTTCTCTCCTACGAGCAGTACTTC; CDR3 protein: CASRAVLSYEQYF
D gene: TRBD1; J gene: TRBJ1-2; clone size: .; V gene: TRBV5-4; CDR3 DNA: TGTGCCAGCAGCCCCCCGACCGGGACAGGGCGAACAGGCTACACCTTC; CDR3 protein: CASSPPTGTGRTGYTF
D gene: .; J gene: TRBJ2-5; clone size: .; V gene: TRBV18; CDR3 DNA: TGTGCCAGCTCACCAGGTACAGAGACCCAGTACTTC; CDR3 protein: CASSPGTETQYF
D gene: .; J gene: TRBJ2-3; clone size: .; V gene: TRBV19; CDR3 DNA: TGTGCCAGTAGTCTGGGGTTGGGCGCAGATACGCAGTATTTT; CDR3 protein: CASSLGLGADTQYF
D gene: .; J gene: TRBJ2-6; clone size: .; V gene: TRBV6-5; CDR3 DNA: TGTGCCAGCAGTTCCCGGACGGGCGGGGCCAACGTCCTGACTTTC; CDR3 protein: CASSSRTGGANVLTF
D gene: .; J gene: TRBJ2-7; clone size: .; V gene: TRBV29-1; CDR3 DNA: TGCAGCGTTGTGATAAACTACGAGCAGTACTTC; CDR3 protein: CSVVINYEQYF
D gene: TRBD2; J gene: TRBJ2-1; clone size: .; V gene: TRBV5-1; CDR3 DNA: TGCGCCAGCAGCTTGGATCCTAGCGGGAGATACAATGAGCAGTTCTTC; CDR3 protein: CASSLDPSGRYNEQFF
D gene: .; J gene: TRBJ2-1; clone size: once; V gene: TRBV27; CDR3 DNA: TGTGCCAGCAGTTCCTTTAAGCGAGACGAGCAGTTCTTC; CDR3 protein: CASSSFKRDEQFF
D gene: .; J gene: TRBJ2-5; clone size: .; V gene: TRBV28; CDR3 DNA: TGTGCCAGCAGTTTATTCGGGGCCCAAGAGACCCAGTACTTC; CDR3 protein: CASSLFGAQETQYF
D gene: .; J gene: TRBJ2-7; clone size: .; V gene: TRBV4-1; CDR3 DNA: TGCGCCAGCAGCCACCTCGGCAGACCCTACGAGCAGTACTTC; CDR3 protein: CASSHLGRPYEQYF
D gene: TRBD2; J gene: TRBJ2-7; clone size: .; V gene: TRBV2; CDR3 DNA: TGTGCCAGCAACGGGGCTAGCGGTAACTACGAGCAGTACTTC; CDR3 protein: CASNGASGNYEQYF
D gene: TRBD1; J gene: TRBJ1-2; clone size: .; V gene: TRBV6-5; CDR3 DNA: TGTGCCAGCAGTTCCGACAGGGGAGGCTATGGCTACACCTTC; CDR3 protein: CASSSDRGGYGYTF
D gene: .; J gene: TRBJ2-3; clone size: .; V gene: TRBV15; CDR3 DNA: TGTGCCACCAGATTGGGCAGGGAGCCCACAGATACGCAGTATTTT; CDR3 protein: CATRLGREPTDTQYF
D gene: .; J gene: TRBJ1-2; clone size: .; V gene: TRBV28; CDR3 DNA: TGTGCCAGCAGTCCCCCCCTCGCGAACTATGGCTACACCTTC; CDR3 protein: CASSPPLANYGYTF
D gene: .; J gene: TRBJ2-1; clone size: .; V gene: TRBV28; CDR3 DNA: TGTGCCAGTATCGAAAGGGACGCCTCCTACAATGAGCAGTTCTTC; CDR3 protein: CASIERDASYNEQFF
D gene: TRBD1; J gene: TRBJ1-4; clone size: .; V gene: TRBV19; CDR3 DNA: TGTGCCAGTAGTGCATGGGACAGCCCGGGTGAAAAACTGTTTTTT; CDR3 protein: CASSAWDSPGEKLFF
D gene: TRBD2; J gene: TRBJ2-2; clone size: .; V gene: TRBV5-1; CDR3 DNA: TGCGCCAGCAGCTTGGAGACTAGCGGGATGGTGGCCGGGGAGCTGTTTTTT; CDR3 protein: CASSLETSGMVAGELFF
D gene: .; J gene: TRBJ2-7; clone size: few; V gene: TRBV2; CDR3 DNA: TGTGCCAGCAGTGACGGCAGGGGAGGTGAGCAGTACTTC; CDR3 protein: CASSDGRGGEQYF
D gene: TRBD1; J gene: TRBJ2-7; clone size: .; V gene: TRBV27; CDR3 DNA: TGTGCCAGCAGTCCCGGGACAGGGGTTCCAAACGAGCAGTACTTC; CDR3 protein: CASSPGTGVPNEQYF
D gene: TRBD2; J gene: TRBJ2-5; clone size: .; V gene: TRBV2; CDR3 DNA: TGTGCCAGCAATCCCCCCCGGGGGACTAGCGGGATCCAAGAGACCCAGTACTTC; CDR3 protein: CASNPPRGTSGIQETQYF
D gene: TRBD2; J gene: TRBJ2-1; clone size: .; V gene: TRBV6-1; CDR3 DNA: TGTGCCAGCATAAGTCTAGCGGGGAACTACAATGAGCAGTTCTTC; CDR3 protein: CASISLAGNYNEQFF
D gene: .; J gene: TRBJ1-2; clone size: .; V gene: TRBV6-5; CDR3 DNA: TGTGCCAGCAGTTACCTCCAGGGCTATGGCTACACCTTC; CDR3 protein: CASSYLQGYGYTF
D gene: .; J gene: TRBJ1-4; clone size: .; V gene: TRBV14; CDR3 DNA: TGTGCCAGCAGCCGATCCTTTAATGAAAAACTGTTTTTT; CDR3 protein: CASSRSFNEKLFF
D gene: TRBD1; J gene: TRBJ1-1; clone size: .; V gene: TRBV6-1; CDR3 DNA: TGTGCCAGCAGCTACAGGGGATTAGTTGCTGGGGGAGCTTTCTTT; CDR3 protein: CASSYRGLVAGGAFF
D gene: .; J gene: TRBJ1-4; clone size: .; V gene: TRBV19; CDR3 DNA: TGTGCCAGTAGTGGCAGGAAAAATGAAAAACTGTTTTTT; CDR3 protein: CASSGRKNEKLFF
D gene: .; J gene: TRBJ2-2; clone size: .; V gene: TRBV5-1; CDR3 DNA: TGCGCCAGCAGCTACAGTGTTAACGGGGAGCTGTTTTTT; CDR3 protein: CASSYSVNGELFF
D gene: .; J gene: TRBJ2-7; clone size: once; V gene: TRBV14; CDR3 DNA: TGTGCCAGCAGCCAAGATCAGAGCAGGGGTATCCACGAGCAGTACTTC; CDR3 protein: CASSQDQSRGIHEQYF